In its sample, the clone carrying this T cell receptor (beta chain) was seen a few times. Its antigen is undetermined. Healthy donors had no documented immune events, such as infections, while sampled. The sample originates from a study of identifying expanded T cells in peripheral blood. Overall study findings and caveats: Across healthy donors, higher total template counts meant significantly greater roughly two-week count variance. About 1.2 clones differed between technical replicates, versus roughly 16 and 20 over time.

Profiled with immunoSEQ multiplex PCR; TCRdb holds only in-frame clones, not every one. The sample lists about 86,000 clones, 70% to 90% occurring once. What was sequenced was blood. This TCR came from a person between 18 and 70 years old in good health.

The chain's CDR3 is CASSLGPGLQFF. The CDR3 DNA reads as TGTGCCAGCAGCTTAGGACCGGGCCTCCAGTTCTTC. The V and J genes are TRBV7-8 and TRBJ2-1, with D hard to call. Trimming pared 1 base from V and 13 bases from J, leaving 11 bases between. The germline CDR1 and CDR2 sequences are SGHVS and FQNEAQ. This CDR3 contains 12 residues.